Shown below are 31 T cell receptor beta chains from a single sample sequenced in a study of blood T cell repertoires in COVID-19. Profiling relied on immunoSEQ multiplex PCR, and the TCRdb table lists in-frame clones only, not all of them. The table shows 150,000 or so clones, with roughly 89% occurring only once. Sequencing used peripheral blood. These receptors were obtained from a human donor in a cohort sampled during active COVID-19.

The chain carries TRBV5-5 and TRBJ2-7, with TRBD1 matching 9 bases. The length of the CDR3 is 15 residues. Germline CDR1 reads SGHKS; CDR2 reads YYEKEE (reference sequence). Germline trimming cut 4 bases from V and 2 bases from J; bases unmatched to any gene: 7. The CDR3 loop is CASSVQGQGAYEQYF. The CDR3 nucleotides are TGTGCCAGCAGCGTTCAGGGACAGGGTGCCTACGAGCAGTACTTC.

The V gene is TRBV9, the J gene TRBJ2-2; TRBD2 is a possible D gene (5 bases). V was trimmed by 0 bases and J by 2 bases, leaving 8 bases between them. Germline CDR1 SGDLS, CDR2 YYNGEE. CDR3 size: 15 residues. DNA of the CDR3: TGTGCCAGCAGCGTAGAGGCGGGTAACACCGGGGAGCTGTTTTTT. This translates into CASSVEAGNTGELFF.

This chain links TRBV9 with TRBJ2-1, with 7 bases that match TRBD2. CDR1 is SGDLS, CDR2 YYNGEE, per germline. This CDR3 contains 15 residues. Trimming at V came to 0 bases and at J to 8 bases, leaving 8 bases not matched to a gene. As DNA, the CDR3 is TGTGCCAGCAGCGTAGCAGGGAGGGTCCAGGATGAGCAGTTCTTC. Translation: CASSVAGRVQDEQFF.

V usage is TRBV19 and J usage is TRBJ1-6, with TRBD1 identical over 9 bases. The CDR3 is 15 residues long. Germline V gene lookup returns CDR1 LNHDA and CDR2 SQIVND (reference sequence). After removal of 4 bases from V and 10 bases from J, the junction contained 8 bases not matched to a gene. CDR3 sequence (DNA): TGTGCCAGTAGTACAACAGGGGGCGAAGGCTCACCCCTCCACTTT. This encodes CASSTTGGEGSPLHF.

The chain uses TRBV27 and TRBJ2-5; 8 nucleotides align to TRBD2. The J call is doubtful: the DNA matches TRBJ2-7 better. Germline CDR1 and CDR2: MNHEY and SMNVEV (reference sequence). The CDR3 is 14 amino acids. CDR3 sequence: CASSFALAGNEQYF. DNA of the CDR3: TGTGCCAGCAGTTTTGCGCTAGCGGGCAACGAGCAGTACTTC.

V usage is TRBV30 and J usage is TRBJ1-3; D may be TRBD1 (5 bases). The length of the CDR3 is 14 residues. V lost 2 bases to trimming and J lost 7 bases, with 15 bases between them. Germline values: CDR1 GTSNPN, CDR2 SVGIG (reference sequence). CDR3 in amino acids: CAWSLIRGENTIYF. The CDR3 bases are TGTGCCTGGAGTCTGATCCGGGGGGAGAACACCATATATTTT. The whole variable domain, remainder taken from reference TRBV30 and TRBJ1-3, is SQTIHQWPATLVQPVGSPLSLECTVEGTSNPNLYWYRQAAGRGLQLLFYSVGIGQISSEVPQNLSASRPQDRQFILSSKKLLLSDSGFYLCAWSLIRGENTIYFGEGSWLTVV.

V usage is TRBV12-3 or TRBV12-4 and J usage is TRBJ1-2, with 8 bases aligning to TRBD1. Germline trimming cut 5 bases from V and 5 bases from J; bases unmatched to any gene: 4. There are 13 residues in the CDR3. CDR3: CASSRTGFYGYTF. CDR3 bases: TGTGCCAGCAGTAGGACAGGGTTTTATGGCTACACCTTC.

The chain is built from TRBV5-8 and TRBJ1-1; D call uncertain. Germline lookup yields CDR1 SGHTS and CDR2 YDEGEE. The germline V and J ends were trimmed by 0 bases and 3 bases, with 9 bases remaining between them. The CDR3 runs to 14 residues. The CDR3 region is CASSLVGLDTEAFF. DNA for the CDR3: TGTGCCAGCAGCTTGGTTGGTCTAGACACTGAAGCTTTCTTT.

This clone was seen at least ten times. This chain uses TRBV6-2 or TRBV6-3 with TRBJ1-1, with D unclear. Germline V gene sequence: CDR1 MNHEY, CDR2 SVGEGT. This CDR3 comprises 16 residues. V was shortened by 2 bases and J by 5 bases, with 18 bases between the two germline ends. The CDR3 DNA follows: TGTGCCAGCAGTTACGGAGTCGGGGTTTTTGGGACTGAAGCTTTCTTT. Translated: CASSYGVGVFGTEAFF.

The genes are TRBV6-6 and TRBJ1-2; 8 bases align to TRBD1. CDR3 length: 16 residues. Germline CDR1 MNHNY, CDR2 SVGAGI (reference sequence). J gave up 1 base and V 7 bases, and 11 bases lay outside the gene matches. This CDR3 reads CASNDRGPSINYGYTF. CDR3 sequence (DNA): TGTGCCAGCAACGACAGGGGACCATCTATTAACTATGGCTACACCTTC.

V is TRBV30 and J is TRBJ2-1; weak D call: TRBD1 (5 bases). The germline V and J ends were trimmed by 3 bases and 9 bases, with 12 bases remaining between them. The CDR3 runs to 12 residues. Germline V gene lookup returns CDR1 GTSNPN and CDR2 SVGIG (reference sequence). The CDR3 DNA is TGTGCCTGGAGGATCCAGGGTGGTGAGCAGTTCTTC. Protein sequence: CAWRIQGGEQFF.

The chain is built from TRBV10-1 and TRBJ1-5; 8 bases fit TRBD1. The germline V gene encodes CDR1 WNHNN and CDR2 SYGVQD (reference sequence). This CDR3 has 14 residues. Unmatched junction bases numbered 8, after V lost 6 bases and J lost 7 bases. CDR3 sequence reads: CASRQQGVRQPQHF. CDR3 in DNA: TGCGCCAGCAGACAACAGGGGGTAAGGCAGCCCCAGCATTTT.

The chain combines TRBV30 with TRBJ1-6; a weak D match, TRBD1 (6 bases). Looked up from germline, CDR1 is GTSNPN and CDR2 is SVGIG (reference sequence). The CDR3 consists of 13 residues. The V end lost 8 bases, the J end lost 8 bases, and 16 bases lay between the germline ends. This CDR3 is CAGQRDIYSPLHF. The CDR3 DNA is TGTGCCGGGCAAAGGGACATTTATTCACCCCTCCACTTT.

The rearrangement joins TRBV5-1 to TRBJ2-2, with a possible D match to TRBD2 (5 bases). CDR3 length: 15 residues. V was shortened by 6 bases and J by 5 bases, with 17 bases between the two germline ends. Germline CDR1 and CDR2: SGHRS and YFSETQ. CDR3 residues: CASTGLAGVTGELFF. CDR3 coding DNA: TGCGCCAGCACCGGCCTAGCCGGGGTAACCGGGGAGCTGTTTTTT.

This sequence joins TRBV5-1 and TRBJ2-4; unclear D gene. Germline V gene lookup returns CDR1 SGHRS and CDR2 YFSETQ. The CDR3 contains 13 residues. V was trimmed by 0 bases and J by 5 bases, leaving 6 bases between them. The CDR3 DNA reads as TGCGCCAGCAGCTTGGTCGGAGAAAACATTCAGTACTTC. The encoded protein is CASSLVGENIQYF.

The gene calls are TRBV11-2 and TRBJ2-3; 14 bases are a match to TRBD2. The CDR3 runs to 18 residues. Trimming removed 3 bases from V and 6 bases from J; junction bases left unmatched: 11. Per the germline V gene, CDR1 is SGHAT and CDR2 is FQNNGV. CDR3 sequence reads: CASSFEGTSGRIGDTQYF. The CDR3 nucleotides read TGTGCCAGCAGCTTTGAGGGGACTAGCGGGAGAATAGGGGATACGCAGTATTTT.

The chain employs TRBV6-5 and TRBJ2-5; 10 positions match TRBD2. Germline assignment: CDR1 MNHEY and CDR2 SVGAGI. The trim removed 2 bases at V and 4 bases at J, leaving 4 bases unmatched. There are 15 residues in the CDR3. The CDR3 DNA is TGTGCCAGCAGTTACCGTACTAGCGGGGTAGAGACCCAGTACTTC. This codes for CASSYRTSGVETQYF.

The chain combines TRBV7-2 with TRBJ1-2; 8 bases are a match to TRBD1. After removal of 1 base from V and 7 bases from J, the junction contained 8 bases not matched to a gene. The CDR3 consists of 15 residues. Germline lookup yields CDR1 SGHTA and CDR2 FQGNSA. The CDR3 DNA is TGTGCCAGCAGCTTAGTGACAGGGGATTTTGGTGGCTACACCTTC. As protein: CASSLVTGDFGGYTF.

This chain uses TRBV7-2 with TRBJ1-6; 9 bases line up with TRBD1. This CDR3 contains 16 residues. V shed 5 bases and J 3 bases; nucleotides not matched to a gene: 5. Per the germline V gene, CDR1 is SGHTA and CDR2 is FQGNSA. The CDR3 bases are TGTGCCAGCAGCACAGGGACAGGGATCTATAATTCACCCCTCCACTTT. Its protein product is CASSTGTGIYNSPLHF.

V is TRBV7-9 and J is TRBJ2-6; D call uncertain. The CDR3 loop spans 15 amino acids. The V and J ends lost 4 bases and 0 bases respectively, with 7 bases between them. Germline V gives CDR1 SEHNR, CDR2 FQNEAQ (reference sequence). This CDR3 reads CASSSSNSGANVLTF. In nucleotides, the CDR3 is TGTGCCAGCAGCTCATCCAACTCTGGGGCCAACGTCCTGACTTTC.

The J gene is TRBJ1-1, the V gene TRBV19; 10 bases align to TRBD1. Per the germline V gene, CDR1 is LNHDA and CDR2 is SQIVND (reference sequence). The CDR3 contains 17 residues. Losses at the gene ends were 7 bases for V and 1 base for J; bases not matched to a gene: 12. The CDR3 region has the DNA TGTGCCAGTATACCAACCGGGACAGGGGTTGGGAACACTGAAGCTTTCTTT. Translated, it gives CASIPTGTGVGNTEAFF.

The chain links TRBV11-3 to TRBJ2-7; possible D gene TRBD1, 6 bases. The CDR3 is 15 residues long. Germline CDR1 reads SGHNT; CDR2 reads YENEEA. Trimming cost V 1 base and J 4 bases, with 14 bases left between them. The CDR3: CASSLVQTGTYEQYF. CDR3 bases: TGTGCCAGCAGCTTAGTTCAGACAGGAACTTACGAGCAGTACTTC.

V and J are TRBV2 and TRBJ2-7, with D unclear. This CDR3 has 13 amino acids. Germline V CDR1 and CDR2: SNHLY, FYNNEI. V dropped 5 bases and J dropped 5 bases, with 13 bases sitting between them. CDR3 in DNA: TGTGCCAGCAGTCCCCAGATGGGCAACGAGCAGTACTTC. It codes for CASSPQMGNEQYF.

The J gene is TRBJ1-1, the V gene TRBV14, with 9 bases aligning to TRBD1. Germline V CDR1 and CDR2: SGHDN, FVKESK. The CDR3 is 16 amino acids. J lost 6 bases, V lost 4 bases, and 12 bases had no gene match. As DNA, the CDR3 is TGTGCCAGCAGCCGGTTAAACAGGGGGCTATTCCCTGAAGCTTTCTTT. Translated: CASSRLNRGLFPEAFF.

Points on this clone: This sample includes further DNA sequences coding for the same CDR3. The J gene is TRBJ2-7, the V gene TRBV5-6; D possibly corresponds to TRBD1 (6 bases). CDR1 and CDR2 from the germline V gene are SGHDT and YYEEEE. V was shortened by 0 bases and J by 4 bases, with 8 bases between the two germline ends. This CDR3 comprises 13 residues. The CDR3 here is CASSLDRVYEQYF. DNA for the CDR3: TGTGCCAGCAGCTTGGACAGGGTTTACGAGCAGTACTTC.

V is TRBV13 and J is TRBJ2-7; TRBD1 is a possible D gene (5 bases). The CDR3 length is 15 residues. Germline assignment: CDR1 PRHDT and CDR2 FYEKMQ (reference sequence). V was pared by 0 bases and J by 2 bases, with 11 bases between. CDR3: CASSLGLRQTYEQYF. CDR3 nucleotides: TGTGCCAGCAGCTTAGGCCTAAGACAGACCTACGAGCAGTACTTC. Full variable domain (rest looked up from reference TRBV13 and TRBJ2-7): AAGVIQSPRHLIKEKRETATLKCYPIPRHDTVYWYQQGPGQDPQFLISFYEKMQSDKGSIPDRFSAQQFSDYHSELNMSSLELGDSALYFCASSLGLRQTYEQYFGPGTRLTVT.

This clone was recorded only once. The J gene is TRBJ2-7, the V gene TRBV5-6, with TRBD1 matching 7 bases. V trimming: 1 base; J trimming: 2 bases; junction bases outside the gene matches: 3. The length of the CDR3 is 14 residues. Germline CDR1 and CDR2: SGHDT and YYEEEE. CDR3 sequence: CASSLTGVAYEQYF. CDR3 bases: TGTGCCAGCAGCTTGACAGGGGTAGCCTACGAGCAGTACTTC.

The chain is built from TRBV14 and TRBJ2-1; no clear D gene. V was clipped by 0 bases and J by 3 bases, with 6 bases between them. Germline loops: CDR1 SGHDN, CDR2 FVKESK. The CDR3 totals 14 residues. The CDR3: CASSQDYFYNEQFF. The CDR3 region has the DNA TGTGCCAGCAGCCAAGACTATTTCTACAATGAGCAGTTCTTC.

V gene TRBV24-1 combines with J gene TRBJ1-2, with 7 bases lining up with TRBD1. V was pared by 5 bases and J by 8 bases, with 1 base of the junction left unmatched. Germline V gene sequence: CDR1 KGHDR, CDR2 SFDVKD. The CDR3 runs 11 residues. CDR3 region: CATSGDRGYTF. The CDR3 nucleotides read TGTGCCACCAGTGGGGACAGAGGCTACACCTTC.

The chain is built from TRBV9 and TRBJ1-2; 9 bases are shared with TRBD1. V lost 4 bases and J lost 0; bases outside the gene matches: 7. Looked up from germline, CDR1 is SGDLS and CDR2 is YYNGEE. The CDR3 has 16 residues. The CDR3 coding sequence is TGTGCCAGCAGCCCCTGGGACAGGGAGCCTAACTATGGCTACACCTTC. It encodes CASSPWDREPNYGYTF.

The chain couples TRBV4-3 to TRBJ2-7; 9 bases agree with TRBD1. V gave up 6 bases and J gave up 1 base; unmatched junction bases: 4. Germline values: CDR1 LGHNA, CDR2 YSLEER. The length of the CDR3 is 14 residues. DNA for the CDR3: TGCGCCAGCAGTTGGGACAGGGCGTCCTACGAGCAGTACTTC. Its protein is CASSWDRASYEQYF.